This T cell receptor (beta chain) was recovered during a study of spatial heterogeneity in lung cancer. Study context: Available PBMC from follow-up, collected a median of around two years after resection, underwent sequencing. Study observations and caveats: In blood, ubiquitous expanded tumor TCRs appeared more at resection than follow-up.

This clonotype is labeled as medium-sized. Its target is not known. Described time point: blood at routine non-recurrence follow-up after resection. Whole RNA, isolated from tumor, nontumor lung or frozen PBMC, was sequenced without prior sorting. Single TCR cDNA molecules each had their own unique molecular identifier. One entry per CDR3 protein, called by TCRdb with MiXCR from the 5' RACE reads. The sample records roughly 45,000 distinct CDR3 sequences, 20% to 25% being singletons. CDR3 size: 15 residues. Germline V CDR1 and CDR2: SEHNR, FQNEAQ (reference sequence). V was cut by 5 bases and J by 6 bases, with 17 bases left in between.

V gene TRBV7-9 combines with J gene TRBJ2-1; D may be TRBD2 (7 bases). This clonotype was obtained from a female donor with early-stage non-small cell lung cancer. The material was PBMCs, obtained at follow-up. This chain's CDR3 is CASSSGTFTLNEQFF. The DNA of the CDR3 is TGTGCCAGCAGCAGCGGGACATTCACTCTCAATGAGCAGTTCTTC.